Below are 8 T cell receptor beta chains sequenced from a single sample in a study of PD-L1 blockade in urothelial cancer. Only in-frame clones appear in the TCRdb table, and some are missing; sequencing was by immunoSEQ multiplex PCR. The profile shows more than 70,000 clones, 85% to 90% of them singletons. Sample: PBMCs, taken around atezolizumab (anti-PD-L1) treatment. All receptors come from a man in his 60s with urothelial cancer.

The chain employs TRBV4-1 and TRBJ1-5; D is ambiguous. The CDR3 consists of 16 residues. CDR1 is MGHRA and CDR2 is YSYEKL in the germline V gene. The V end was cut by 4 bases, the J end by 0 bases, with 13 bases between. For the CDR3, the DNA is TGCGCCAGCAGCCGAGAATTCGGAGATAGCAATCAGCCCCAGCATTTT. Its protein product is CASSREFGDSNQPQHF.

The J gene is TRBJ2-3, the V gene TRBV7-9, with D uncertain. Per germline, CDR1 SEHNR and CDR2 FQNEAQ (reference sequence). V shed 5 bases and J shed 0 bases, with 15 bases lying between them. This CDR3 is 16 amino acids long. Written as DNA, the CDR3 is TGTGCCAGCAGCGATCCCTTGAGAACCAGCACAGATACGCAGTATTTT. It translates to CASSDPLRTSTDTQYF.

The chain employs TRBV21-1 and TRBJ2-7; no check of the table's D call, TRBD2, against the DNA was made. TRBV21-1 is a pseudogene locus. There are 11 residues in the CDR3. The CDR3 bases are TGTGCCAGCAGCAAGGAGTACGAGCAGTACTTC. Translated: CASSKEYEQYF.

The J gene is TRBJ2-2, the V gene TRBV5-1, with 8 bases lining up with TRBD1. V gave up 4 bases and J gave up 6 bases; unmatched junction bases: 8. The germline V gene encodes CDR1 SGHRS and CDR2 YFSETQ. The CDR3 is 15 amino acids. The DNA of the CDR3 is TGCGCCAGCAGCCAGACAGGGGATCTCGCCGGGGAGCTGTTTTTT. Translated, it gives CASSQTGDLAGELFF.

The V gene is TRBV29-1, the J gene TRBJ2-5; a weak D match, TRBD1 (7 bases). CDR3 length: 13 amino acids. Germline lookup yields CDR1 SQVTM and CDR2 ANQGSEA. V lost 5 bases and J 2 bases, leaving 12 bases between the germline ends. The DNA of the CDR3 is TGCAGCGTTCTGACAGGGACTCAAGAGACCCAGTACTTC. The encoded protein is CSVLTGTQETQYF.

This clone has only one observation. V is TRBV19 and J is TRBJ2-2; D is possibly TRBD2 (6 bases). The CDR3 length is 17 residues. The germline V and J ends were trimmed by 8 bases and 7 bases, with 26 bases remaining between them. CDR1 and CDR2 from the germline V gene are LNHDA and SQIVND (reference sequence). CDR3 nucleotide sequence: TGTGCCAGTTGTAACCCTTCCGAGGGAGGTAGGAGCGGGGAGCTGTTTTTT. Translation gives CASCNPSEGGRSGELFF. The full variable domain, rest sourced from reference TRBV19 and TRBJ2-2, is DGGITQSPKYLFRKEGQNVTLSCEQNLNHDAMYWYRQDPGQGLRLIYYSQIVNDFQKGDIAEGYSVSREKKESFPLTVTSAQKNPTAFYLCASCNPSEGGRSGELFFGEGSRLTVL.

The rearrangement joins TRBV19 to TRBJ1-5; D unclear. CDR3 length equals 14 residues. CDR1 is LNHDA and CDR2 is SQIVND in the germline V gene (reference sequence). Trimming removed 1 base from V and 4 bases from J, with 8 bases in between. CDR3 sequence reads: CASSIVTGNQPQHF. DNA of the CDR3: TGTGCCAGTAGTATAGTTACGGGGAATCAGCCCCAGCATTTT.

This clone was counted a single time. The rearrangement uses TRBV2 and TRBJ2-1; the match to TRBD2 covers 16 bases. The V segment lost 6 bases and the J segment 9 bases; nucleotides outside the gene matches: 5. Germline V gene data show CDR1 as SNHLY and CDR2 as FYNNEI. The CDR3 has 15 amino acids. The CDR3 bases are TGTGCCAGCAGGGGACTAGCGGGAGGGCCAAGTGAGCAGTTCTTC. This codes for CASRGLAGGPSEQFF.